Sequencing of this T cell receptor (beta chain) was carried out in a study of T cell responses to AZD1222 COVID-19 vaccine. Study-level results: Reportedly, close to half of spike-specific TCRs are directed against unmutated variant regions. Just a handful of AZD1222 recipients were seropositive at baseline.

As to this clone: The antigen is undetermined.

Generated by immunoSEQ multiplex PCR, the TCRdb table keeps only in-frame clones and is missing some. The table records tens of thousands of clones, 87% of them present only once. This sequence was found in an adult who received the AZD1222 COVID-19 vaccine. The source material was peripheral blood, sampled 28 days after the second AZD1222 dose.

The CDR3 region is CASSLRKDQPQHF. CDR3 nucleotides: TGTGCCAGCAGCTTGAGAAAAGATCAGCCCCAGCATTTT. The chain recombines TRBV5-6 with TRBJ1-5; D is ambiguous. The CDR3 covers 13 residues. The V end lost 1 base, the J end lost 5 bases, and 7 bases lay between the germline ends. The V gene's germline CDR1 is SGHDT and CDR2 YYEEEE.